This record concerns one T cell receptor beta chain sequence. The sample originates from a study of blood T cell repertoires in COVID-19. Study in general: Material from acute and convalescent COVID-19 was sourced from the United States, Italy and Spain. In each case, the material was cDNA or gDNA derived from T cells, B-cell-depleted T cells, or PBMCs.

In the source study's methods: Reference gene primers were amplified, and this amplification served to estimate nucleated cell counts. Produced via immunoSEQ multiplex PCR; TCRdb's table is partial and in-frame only. The DNA gave D and trimming, while V, J and clone size come from that table. The table records about 130,000 clones, roughly 80% of them present only once. Germline lookup yields CDR1 ENHRY and CDR2 SYGVKD. The V end lost 4 bases, the J end lost 1 base, and 15 bases lay between the germline ends. The CDR3 extends over 16 amino acids. The V and J genes are TRBV10-3 and TRBJ2-3; perhaps TRBD1 as D (6 bases). The sequence was obtained from a woman in her fifties or sixties with acute or convalescent COVID-19. Sample: peripheral blood. The chain's CDR3 is CAISVRNHRGTDTQYF. The CDR3 DNA follows: TGTGCCATCAGTGTAAGGAACCACAGGGGCACAGATACGCAGTATTTT.